These 24 T cell receptor beta chains came from one sample sequenced in a study of blood T cell repertoires in COVID-19. Using immunoSEQ multiplex PCR, the repertoire was profiled, and TCRdb retains in-frame clones only, with some absent. The sample holds around 97,000 clones; roughly 90% are singletons and the top ten take 3% to 4.5%. Material: peripheral blood. The receptors here all came from a woman in her sixties with acute or convalescent COVID-19.

The chain couples TRBV13 to TRBJ1-1; D is unresolved. CDR1 PRHDT and CDR2 FYEKMQ come from the germline V gene (reference sequence). V was trimmed by 7 bases and J by 5 bases, leaving 17 bases between them. The CDR3 consists of 14 residues. Written as DNA, the CDR3 is TGTGCCAGCATCGAAGGAGGGTTGTCGACTGAAGCTTTCTTT. It specifies CASIEGGLSTEAFF.

This chain connects TRBV6-1 to TRBJ2-7, with D maybe TRBD1 (6 bases). V shed 2 bases and J shed 12 bases, with 17 bases lying between them. The germline V gene encodes CDR1 MNHNS and CDR2 SASEGT. This CDR3 comprises 13 residues. The DNA of the CDR3 is TGTGCCAGCAGTGAACCCGCAGGGGCCCAACCGTACGTC. It yields the protein CASSEPAGAQPYV.

This clone occurred a few times. The V and J genes are TRBV19 and TRBJ2-3; 9 nucleotides match TRBD1. Germline V gives CDR1 LNHDA, CDR2 SQIVND (reference sequence). J was trimmed by 2 bases and V by 4 bases; bases with no gene match: 7. The CDR3 consists of 16 residues. DNA for the CDR3: TGTGCCAGTAGTACGCGGGACAGGGAATTCACAGATACGCAGTATTTT. Translating it yields CASSTRDREFTDTQYF.

The chain recombines TRBV5-1 with TRBJ1-2; possibly TRBD1 for D (5 bases). Deletions cut 3 bases from V and 8 bases from J, with 17 bases between. The CDR3 runs to 14 residues. Germline assignment: CDR1 SGHRS and CDR2 YFSETQ. The CDR3 coding sequence is TGCGCCAGCAGCTCGCTCCCGGGGGAGGGAGGCTACACCTTC. Translation: CASSSLPGEGGYTF.

This chain links TRBV10-3 with TRBJ1-2; 7 bases align to TRBD1. Germline V lookup: CDR1 ENHRY, CDR2 SYGVKD. The CDR3 is 16 residues long. J gave up 0 bases and V 4 bases, and 8 bases lay outside the gene matches. In DNA form, the CDR3 reads TGTGCCATCAGTGGACAGGGTAACCCTGCTAACTATGGCTACACCTTC. Amino acids: CAISGQGNPANYGYTF.

The chain uses TRBV27 and TRBJ1-2, with D perhaps matching TRBD1 (5 bases). This CDR3 has 16 residues. Per germline, CDR1 MNHEY and CDR2 SMNVEV (reference sequence). Between the trimmed V and J ends, which lost 5 bases and 0 bases, there was a span of 16 bases. This CDR3 is CASSPIGGATNYGYTF. CDR3 DNA: TGTGCCAGCAGTCCCATCGGGGGTGCTACTAACTATGGCTACACCTTC.

The genes are TRBV7-8 and TRBJ1-5; D gene uncertain. Germline V CDR1 and CDR2: SGHVS, FQNEAQ. The CDR3 consists of 13 residues. Trimming left V 5 bases short and J 3 bases short, with 8 bases between. Written as DNA, the CDR3 is TGTGCCAGCAGCGCTAGACCCAATCAGCCCCAGCATTTT. Translating gives CASSARPNQPQHF.

The chain links TRBV9 to TRBJ1-4; 8 nucleotides agree with TRBD1. The CDR3 runs 15 residues. The J segment lost 8 bases and the V segment lost 3 bases, leaving 9 bases of the junction unmatched. CDR1 and CDR2 (germline): SGDLS, YYNGEE. The CDR3 spells CASSAWGTGSEKLFF. As DNA, the CDR3 is TGTGCCAGCAGCGCTTGGGGGACAGGCAGCGAAAAACTGTTTTTT.

The chain joins TRBV21-1 to TRBJ1-5. TRBV21-1 is described as a pseudogene. The length of the CDR3 is 13 residues. The CDR3 loop reads CADGEGSNQPQHF. DNA of the CDR3: TGTGCCGACGGGGAGGGGAGTAATCAGCCCCAGCATTTT.

The chain couples TRBV5-4 to TRBJ1-2; 8 positions match TRBD1. Per the germline V gene, CDR1 is SGHNT and CDR2 is YYREEE (reference sequence). Trimming cost V 4 bases and J 0 bases; bases outside gene matches: 8. The CDR3 is 16 residues long. This chain's CDR3 is CASSPPRGQANYGYTF. The CDR3 DNA is TGTGCCAGCAGCCCCCCAAGGGGACAGGCTAACTATGGCTACACCTTC. Filled out from reference TRBV5-4 and TRBJ1-2, the complete variable domain reads ETGVTQSPTHLIKTRGQQVTLRCSSQSGHNTVSWYQQALGQGPQFIFQYYREEENGRGNFPPRFSGLQFPNYSSELNVNALELDDSALYLCASSPPRGQANYGYTFGSGTRLTVV.

This chain uses TRBV7-6 with TRBJ2-7; D call uncertain. The CDR3 runs to 13 residues. Germline CDR1 SGHVS, CDR2 FNYEAQ. V was cut by 2 bases and J by 6 bases, with 11 bases left in between. The CDR3 spells CASSLFYRAEQYV. CDR3 bases: TGTGCCAGCAGCTTATTCTACAGAGCCGAGCAGTACGTC.

The rearrangement links TRBV6-5 to TRBJ1-4, with D uncertain. This CDR3 is built from 11 residues. Germline CDR1 MNHEY, CDR2 SVGAGI. V was clipped by 8 bases and J by 4 bases, with 5 bases between them. CDR3 amino acids: CASSSNEKLFF. The CDR3 DNA sequence: TGTGCCAGCTCGAGTAATGAAAAACTGTTTTTT.

The chain is built from TRBV10-1 and TRBJ2-3, with 7 nucleotides matching TRBD2. CDR1 and CDR2 from the germline V gene are WNHNN and SYGVQD (reference sequence). This CDR3 contains 15 residues. Germline trimming cut 0 bases from V and 4 bases from J; bases unmatched to any gene: 4. CDR3 residues: CASSESLGGSDTQYF. The CDR3, as DNA: TGCGCCAGCAGTGAGTCCCTCGGGGGGTCAGATACGCAGTATTTT.

J is TRBJ2-2 and V is TRBV19; 7 bases agree with TRBD2. The CDR3 consists of 15 residues. CDR1 and CDR2 from the germline V gene are LNHDA and SQIVND (reference sequence). V shed 6 bases, J shed 2 bases, and the junction held 6 bases outside the gene matches. The DNA for the CDR3 is TGTGCCAGTAGCTTAGCGGGTTTTAACACCGGGGAGCTGTTTTTT. Amino acids: CASSLAGFNTGELFF.

This chain uses TRBV18 with TRBJ1-1; possibly TRBD1 for D (6 bases). The CDR3 has 17 amino acids. V lost 4 bases and J 1 base, leaving 19 bases between the germline ends. Per the germline V gene, CDR1 is KGHSH and CDR2 is LQKENI. CDR3 nucleotide sequence: TGTGCCAGCTCACGTGAGGAAGTAGGGACACCGAACACTGAAGCTTTCTTT. It is translated as CASSREEVGTPNTEAFF. The variable domain in full, completed from reference TRBV18 and TRBJ1-1, reads NAGVMQNPRHLVRRRGQEARLRCSPMKGHSHVYWYRQLPEEGLKFMVYLQKENIIDESGMPKERFSAEFPKEGPSILRIQQVVRGDSAAYFCASSREEVGTPNTEAFFGQGTRLTVV.

This sequence joins TRBV28 and TRBJ1-1; D call uncertain. Germline V gives CDR1 MDHEN, CDR2 SYDVKM. Deletions cut 3 bases from V and 1 base from J, with 12 bases between. This CDR3 comprises 15 residues. As DNA, the CDR3 is TGTGCCAGCAGTTTTCTTGGCGCTAGGAACACTGAAGCTTTCTTT. Amino acids: CASSFLGARNTEAFF.

The chain couples TRBV7-2 to TRBJ2-1; perhaps TRBD2 as D (7 bases). Germline CDR1 reads SGHTA; CDR2 reads FQGNSA. The CDR3 spans 18 residues. The germline V and J ends were trimmed by 5 bases and 0 bases, with 20 bases remaining between them. Here the CDR3 reads CASSPKGVSGASYNEQFF. The CDR3 DNA follows: TGTGCCAGCAGCCCTAAGGGGGTGAGCGGGGCCTCCTACAATGAGCAGTTCTTC.

V gene TRBV7-9 combines with J gene TRBJ1-6; D is perhaps TRBD1 (6 bases). Trimming stripped 5 bases from V and 9 bases from J, with 14 bases between. CDR1 and CDR2 (germline): SEHNR, FQNEAQ (reference sequence). CDR3 size: 14 residues. CDR3 sequence (DNA): TGTGCCAGCAGCGCCGGGACAAGGTCTTCACCCCTCCACTTT. Translation: CASSAGTRSSPLHF.

This clone was seen just once. The chain has TRBV28 and TRBJ1-2; 8 nucleotides agree with TRBD1. CDR1 MDHEN and CDR2 SYDVKM come from the germline V gene. V lost 0 bases and J lost 8; bases outside the gene matches: 5. The CDR3 extends over 14 amino acids. CDR3 loop: CASSLWDREGGYTF. In DNA, the CDR3 is TGTGCCAGCAGTTTATGGGACAGGGAGGGAGGCTACACCTTC.

This chain uses TRBV2 with TRBJ1-5; a possible D gene is TRBD1 (5 bases). Germline CDR1 and CDR2: SNHLY and FYNNEI. With 6 bases removed from V and 0 bases from J, the gap between germline ends came to 18 bases. This CDR3 comprises 17 residues. Here the CDR3 reads CASSRLRQSYSNQPQHF. In nucleotides, the CDR3 is TGTGCCAGCAGCCGCCTTAGACAGTCGTATAGCAATCAGCCCCAGCATTTT.

Here the CDR3 DNA reads TGTGCCAGCAGCCAAAACGGACTAGCGGGAGGAATACCCCCTGGGGCCAACGTCCTGACTTTC. It codes for CASSQNGLAGGIPPGANVLTF. V gene TRBV3-1 (or the pseudogene TRBV3-2) combines with J gene TRBJ2-6; 14 nucleotides agree with TRBD2. The V and J ends lost 2 bases and 2 bases, in that order; junction bases with no gene match: 11. This CDR3 contains 21 residues. Germline CDR1 LGHDT, CDR2 YNNKEL (reference sequence).

This clone was recorded once. The chain couples TRBV19 to TRBJ1-2; 7 bases fit TRBD1. Germline lookup yields CDR1 LNHDA and CDR2 SQIVND (reference sequence). Germline trimming cut 8 bases from V and 2 bases from J; bases unmatched to any gene: 2. CDR3 length equals 12 residues. The CDR3 region has the DNA TGTGCCAGTGGACAGGCCAACTATGGCTACACCTTC. Its protein is CASGQANYGYTF.

A remark on this clone: This sample includes further DNA sequences coding for the same CDR3. The gene calls are TRBV27 and TRBJ2-2; the match to TRBD1 covers 10 bases. Germline V lookup: CDR1 MNHEY, CDR2 SMNVEV (reference sequence). The CDR3 is made up of 17 amino acids. V trimming: 6 bases; J trimming: 5 bases; junction bases outside the gene matches: 12. Written as DNA, the CDR3 is TGTGCCAGCAGGCTCCGGGACAGGGGACTTTTGACCGGGGAGCTGTTTTTT. As protein: CASRLRDRGLLTGELFF.

The chain couples TRBV30 to TRBJ1-2; 9 bases fit TRBD1. Unmatched junction bases numbered 2, after V lost 3 bases and J lost 0 bases. The CDR3 has 14 amino acids. Germline loops: CDR1 GTSNPN, CDR2 SVGIG (reference sequence). The CDR3 loop reads CAWRTGGTNYGYTF. In DNA form, the CDR3 reads TGTGCCTGGAGGACAGGGGGGACTAACTATGGCTACACCTTC.